The clone carrying this T cell receptor (beta chain) was counted once. This record comes from a study of T cells after somatic rescue of genetic block. Profiled with immunoSEQ multiplex PCR; TCRdb holds only in-frame clones, not every one. Among some 15,000 clones, about three quarters were seen once, and the ten largest hold 27%. This CDR3 has 11 residues. Trimming stripped 4 bases from V and 5 bases from J, with 5 bases between. Germline lookup yields CDR1 SGHTA and CDR2 FQGNSA. The chain links TRBV7-2 to TRBJ1-1; D unresolved. Sequenced: peripheral blood mononuclear cells (PBMCs). This sequence was found in a man in his late teens or twenties. CDR3 nucleotides: TGTGCCAGCAGCTGGAGGACTGAAGCTTTCTTT. Its protein is CASSWRTEAFF. The full variable domain, in which reference TRBV7-2 and TRBJ1-1 provide the parts outside the CDR3, is GAGVSQSPSNKVTEKGKDVELRCDPISGHTALYWYRQSLGQGLEFLIYFQGNSAPDKSGLPSDRFSAERTGGSVSTLTIQRTQQEDSAVYLCASSWRTEAFFGQGTRLTVV.